These 24 T cell receptor beta chains came from one sample sequenced in a study of blood T cells in healthy people across ages. The authors ran a second PCR of 7 to 11 cycles using a sample-barcoded 5' primer and a J-beta primer mix. TCRdb recomputed calls from the 5' RACE reads with MiXCR, one row per CDR3 protein. Among some 760,000 distinct CDR3 sequences listed, approximately 25% were seen once. The same data also went into a second study, on T cells of mothers and their children.

The source material was blood. These receptors were obtained from a boy aged 5-17 years in good health.

Concerning this clonotype: This CDR3 is missing its conserved last phenylalanine or tryptophan, likely due to a read error. The V call is TRBV5-5, the J call TRBJ2-1; no clear D. CDR1 and CDR2 (germline): SGHKS, YYEKEE (reference sequence). The CDR3 runs to 11 residues. The ends were cut back, 5 bases at V and 8 bases at J, with 8 bases in the middle. In DNA form, the CDR3 reads TGTGCCAGCAGAATCTTATATGAGCAGTTCCTC. It is translated as CASRILYEQFL.

The V gene is TRBV4-2, the J gene TRBJ1-1, with D unresolved. The germline CDR1 and CDR2 sequences are LGHNA and YNFKEQ. The CDR3 sequence is 17 residues long. V lost 0 bases, J lost 0 bases, and 14 bases lay in between. This CDR3 reads CASSQEEGHDMNTEAFF. CDR3 sequence (DNA): TGTGCCAGCAGCCAAGAGGAGGGCCACGACATGAACACTGAAGCTTTCTTT.

V is TRBV4-2 and J is TRBJ2-1, with 12 bases identical to TRBD2. Looked up from germline, CDR1 is LGHNA and CDR2 is YNFKEQ. The CDR3 covers 15 residues. Germline trimming cut 4 bases from V and 8 bases from J; bases unmatched to any gene: 6. The CDR3 reads CASSRILAGGDEQFF. For the CDR3, the DNA is TGTGCCAGCAGCCGTATACTAGCGGGAGGCGATGAGCAGTTCTTC.

The chain links TRBV28 to TRBJ2-5; 8 nucleotides agree with TRBD1. The end of the DNA aligns better with TRBJ2-7, so the J call may be wrong. This CDR3 has 15 amino acids. CDR1 and CDR2 from the germline V gene are MDHEN and SYDVKM. The CDR3 reads CASSSRTGRTYEQYF. The CDR3 nucleotides read TGTGCCAGCAGTTCCCGGACAGGGAGAACCTACGAGCAGTACTTC.

J is TRBJ1-1 and V is TRBV28; the match to TRBD1 covers 7 bases. Germline lookup yields CDR1 MDHEN and CDR2 SYDVKM. Trimming cost V 4 bases and J 3 bases; bases outside gene matches: 8. This CDR3 comprises 15 residues. Here the CDR3 reads CASSSLKGAYTEAFF. CDR3 DNA: TGTGCCAGCAGTTCCCTGAAGGGGGCCTACACTGAAGCTTTCTTT.

This clonotype was counted only a few times. The chain links TRBV7-9 to TRBJ1-2; D possibly corresponds to TRBD1 (5 bases). CDR3 size: 17 residues. Trimming removed 5 bases at V and 4 bases at J, with 23 bases between. Germline CDR1 and CDR2: SEHNR and FQNEAQ (reference sequence). The CDR3 region is CASSTPDSGAYLYGYTF. The CDR3, as DNA: TGTGCCAGCAGCACACCCGACAGTGGGGCTTACCTCTATGGCTACACCTTC.

The V call is TRBV25-1, the J call TRBJ2-5; no firm D call. This CDR3 is built from 9 residues. V lost 9 bases and J lost 2, with 1 base in between. Looked up from germline, CDR1 is MGHDK and CDR2 is SYGVNS. The CDR3 nucleotides are TGTGCCAGACAAGAGACCCAGTACTTC. This encodes CARQETQYF.

There are a few counts of this clonotype. The chain links TRBV20-1 to TRBJ2-7; D may match TRBD1 or TRBD2 (5 bases each). Germline assignment: CDR1 DFQATT and CDR2 SNEGSKA (reference sequence). V was pared by 0 bases and J by 3 bases, with 12 bases between. This CDR3 has 14 amino acids. The CDR3 spells CSARETGRGYEQYF. In DNA form, the CDR3 reads TGCAGTGCTAGAGAAACGGGAAGGGGCTACGAGCAGTACTTC.

This clonotype was counted between two and nine times. The chain uses TRBV7-9 and TRBJ1-1, with a possible D match to TRBD1 (6 bases). This CDR3 contains 13 residues. V was clipped by 6 bases and J by 3 bases, with 11 bases between them. Germline V CDR1 and CDR2: SEHNR, FQNEAQ (reference sequence). CDR3 coding DNA: TGTGCCAGCAGGCCAGCAGGGGACACTGAAGCTTTCTTT. It yields the protein CASRPAGDTEAFF.

V is TRBV7-9 and J is TRBJ2-3; no firm D call. The CDR3 has 16 residues. V lost 1 base, J lost 2 bases, and 13 bases lay in between. The germline CDR1 and CDR2 sequences are SEHNR and FQNEAQ (reference sequence). Here the CDR3 reads CASSLDYRNPTDTQYF. For the CDR3, the DNA is TGTGCCAGCAGCTTAGATTATAGGAACCCCACAGATACGCAGTATTTT.

V gene TRBV21-1 combines with J gene TRBJ2-2; the table assigns TRBD1, which was not confirmed against the DNA. TRBV21-1 is assigned pseudogene status. CDR3 length equals 15 residues. CDR3 coding DNA: TGTGCCAGCAGCAAAGAAAAGGGGGTCACCGGGGAGCTGTTTTTT. Amino acid sequence: CASSKEKGVTGELFF.

V is TRBV20-1 and J is TRBJ2-5; tentatively, D is TRBD2 (7 bases). The last part of the DNA fits TRBJ2-7 better; the J call may be wrong. Germline-derived CDR1 and CDR2 are DFQATT and SNEGSKA (reference sequence). This CDR3 has 15 amino acids. CDR3 sequence reads: CSARVGGGPRGEQYF. As DNA, the CDR3 is TGCAGTGCTAGAGTGGGCGGGGGCCCAAGAGGCGAGCAGTACTTC.

This clonotype showed up just a few times. V and J are TRBV9 and TRBJ2-4; D possibly corresponds to TRBD2 (6 bases). The CDR3 covers 17 residues. Germline CDR1 reads SGDLS; CDR2 reads YYNGEE. Trimming left V 0 bases short and J 0 bases short, with 13 bases between. In DNA, the CDR3 is TGTGCCAGCAGCGTAGAGGATAGGACTATAGCCAAAAACATTCAGTACTTC. Protein sequence: CASSVEDRTIAKNIQYF.

This clonotype was picked up a small number of times. The gene calls are TRBV12-3 or TRBV12-4 and TRBJ2-3, with D perhaps TRBD2 (6 bases). V lost 1 base, J lost 2 bases, and 10 bases lay in between. The CDR3 has 15 residues. The DNA for the CDR3 is TGTGCCAGCAGTTTAGAGGGAGGCGCCACAGATACGCAGTATTTT. Its translation is CASSLEGGATDTQYF.

Only a few counts were recorded for this clonotype. The rearrangement joins TRBV2 to TRBJ1-1, with D tentatively TRBD1 (6 bases). Trimming stripped 6 bases from V and 5 bases from J, with 19 bases between. Germline lookup yields CDR1 SNHLY and CDR2 FYNNEI. The CDR3 is 15 residues long. CDR3 in DNA: TGTGCCAGCAGGGAAACAAATACAGGGAGAACTGAAGCTTTCTTT. Translation gives CASRETNTGRTEAFF.

This chain links TRBV25-1 with TRBJ2-6, with a possible D match to TRBD1 (5 bases). The V gene lost 8 bases and the J gene lost 0 bases, with 8 bases spanning the gap. This CDR3 contains 14 residues. The V gene's germline CDR1 is MGHDK and CDR2 SYGVNS. In DNA, the CDR3 is TGTGCCAGCCATGACAGCTCTGGGGCCAACGTCCTGACTTTC. Translated: CASHDSSGANVLTF.

The V and J genes are TRBV12-3 or TRBV12-4 and TRBJ2-5; 8 bases map to TRBD2. This CDR3 spans 17 amino acids. The V segment lost 4 bases and the J segment 7 bases; nucleotides outside the gene matches: 17. DNA for the CDR3: TGTGCCAGCAGTTCCCAATCCGGGAGGGCGGCCCCGGGGACCCAGTACTTC. As protein: CASSSQSGRAAPGTQYF.

As DNA, the CDR3 is TGTGCCAGCAGCCACGCCGGGACAGATACAGATACGCAGTATTTT. It is translated as CASSHAGTDTDTQYF. This chain joins TRBV7-9 and TRBJ2-3; 7 bases are a match to TRBD1. The V segment lost 5 bases and the J segment 3 bases; nucleotides outside the gene matches: 8. Germline CDR1 is SEHNR and CDR2 is FQNEAQ (reference sequence). CDR3 size: 15 residues.

This clonotype came up a few times. CDR3 region: CASSLALTSTVDGYTF. The CDR3 DNA reads as TGTGCCAGCAGCTTAGCGCTGACTTCCACTGTGGATGGCTACACCTTC. V is TRBV7-2 and J is TRBJ1-2, with unresolved D. Trimming left V 0 bases short and J 6 bases short, with 17 bases between. This CDR3 spans 16 amino acids. The germline CDR1 and CDR2 sequences are SGHTA and FQGNSA.

V gene TRBV7-8 combines with J gene TRBJ2-5; TRBD1 might be the D (6 bases). The J call could be wrong; TRBJ2-7 is a better fit for the DNA end. This CDR3 has 14 residues. Germline V lookup: CDR1 SGHVS, CDR2 FQNEAQ. CDR3 residues: CASSGTGFPYEQYF. The CDR3 DNA is TGTGCCAGCAGCGGAACAGGGTTCCCCTACGAGCAGTACTTC.

This clonotype was seen only a few times. This rearrangement joins TRBV6-5 to TRBJ1-4, with D unclear. The CDR3 loop spans 12 amino acids. CDR1 and CDR2 from the germline V gene are MNHEY and SVGAGI. V lost 6 bases and J 8 bases, leaving 10 bases between the germline ends. CDR3 amino acids: CASSPGGEKLFF. DNA of the CDR3: TGTGCCAGCAGCCCGGGCGGAGAAAAACTGTTTTTT.

The V call is TRBV5-1, the J call TRBJ2-5; TRBD2 aligns across 14 bases. The J call may be wrong; the DNA end is better matched by TRBJ2-7. This CDR3 spans 15 amino acids. Germline V lookup: CDR1 SGHRS, CDR2 YFSETQ. The chain's CDR3 is CASSPGLAGADEQYF. In nucleotides, the CDR3 is TGCGCCAGCAGCCCGGGACTAGCGGGAGCGGACGAGCAGTACTTC.

This clonotype showed up just a few times. The chain links TRBV7-3 to TRBJ2-1; 7 nucleotides match TRBD1. CDR3 length: 17 amino acids. Germline V gene data show CDR1 as SGHTA and CDR2 as FQGTGA. V gave up 5 bases and J gave up 2 bases; unmatched junction bases: 12. The CDR3: CASSLNSRGTAYNEQFF. The CDR3 nucleotides read TGTGCCAGCAGCCTTAACTCCAGGGGGACAGCCTACAATGAGCAGTTCTTC.

The chain recombines TRBV28 with TRBJ2-7; 9 positions agree with TRBD1. With 5 bases clipped from V and 2 bases from J, the junction kept 7 bases outside the gene matches. This CDR3 has 15 amino acids. In germline, CDR1 is MDHEN, CDR2 SYDVKM. The CDR3 DNA reads as TGTGCCAGCAGTACCTTCGGGACAGGGACCTACGAGCAGTACTTC. Its protein is CASSTFGTGTYEQYF.